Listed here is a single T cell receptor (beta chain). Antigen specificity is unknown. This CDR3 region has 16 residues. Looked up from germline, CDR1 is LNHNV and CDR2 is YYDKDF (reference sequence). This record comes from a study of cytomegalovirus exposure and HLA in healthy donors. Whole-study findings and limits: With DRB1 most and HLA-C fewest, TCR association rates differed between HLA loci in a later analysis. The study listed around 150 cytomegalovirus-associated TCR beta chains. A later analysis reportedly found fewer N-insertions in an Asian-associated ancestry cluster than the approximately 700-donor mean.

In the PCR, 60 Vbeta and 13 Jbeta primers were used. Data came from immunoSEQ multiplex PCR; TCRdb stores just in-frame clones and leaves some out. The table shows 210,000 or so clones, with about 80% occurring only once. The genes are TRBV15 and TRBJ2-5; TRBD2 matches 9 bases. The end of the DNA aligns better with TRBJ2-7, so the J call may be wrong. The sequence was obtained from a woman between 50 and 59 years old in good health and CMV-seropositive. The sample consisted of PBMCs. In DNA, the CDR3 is TGTGCCACCAGCACACGACGCGGGGGGGTCACCTACGAGCAGTACTTC. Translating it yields CATSTRRGGVTYEQYF.